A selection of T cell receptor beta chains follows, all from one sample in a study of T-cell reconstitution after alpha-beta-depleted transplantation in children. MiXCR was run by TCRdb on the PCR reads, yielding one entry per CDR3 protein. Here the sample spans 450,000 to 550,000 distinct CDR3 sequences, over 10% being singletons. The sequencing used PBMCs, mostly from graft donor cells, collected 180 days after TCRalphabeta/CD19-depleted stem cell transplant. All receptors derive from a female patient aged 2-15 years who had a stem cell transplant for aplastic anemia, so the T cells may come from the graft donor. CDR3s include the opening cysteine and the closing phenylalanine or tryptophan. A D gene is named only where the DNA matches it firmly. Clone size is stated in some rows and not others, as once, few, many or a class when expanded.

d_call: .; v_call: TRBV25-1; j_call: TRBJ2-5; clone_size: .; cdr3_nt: TGTGCCAGCAGTGGAGATACCTCGGAGACCCAGTACTTC; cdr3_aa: CASSGDTSETQYF
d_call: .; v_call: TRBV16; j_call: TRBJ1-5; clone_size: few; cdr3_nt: TGTGCCAGCAGCCGCGCCCGAGGGCAGCCCCAGCATTTT; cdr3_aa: CASSRARGQPQHF
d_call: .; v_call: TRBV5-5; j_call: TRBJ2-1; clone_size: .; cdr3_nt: TGTGCCAGCAGGGGGTCCCAGGCGGTGAGCTCCTACAATGAGCAGTTCTTC; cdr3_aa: CASRGSQAVSSYNEQFF
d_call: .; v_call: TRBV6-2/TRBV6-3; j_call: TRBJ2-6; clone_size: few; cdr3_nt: TGTGCCACCACCCAACGGGGGGCAGGTGGGGCCAACGTCCTGACTTTC; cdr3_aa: CATTQRGAGGANVLTF
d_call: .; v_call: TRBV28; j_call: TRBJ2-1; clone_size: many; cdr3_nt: TGTGCCAGCAGTTTAGGCGGGACAGCTAACAATGAGCAGTTCTTC; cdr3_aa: CASSLGGTANNEQFF
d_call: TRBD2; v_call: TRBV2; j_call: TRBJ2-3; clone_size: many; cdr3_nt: TGTGCCAGCAGTGACAACGGGAGGGCCACAGATACGCAGTATTTT; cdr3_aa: CASSDNGRATDTQYF
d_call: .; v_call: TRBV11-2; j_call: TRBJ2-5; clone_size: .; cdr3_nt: TGTGCCAGCAGCTTAGGGATATGGGGGACCCAGTACTTC; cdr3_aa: CASSLGIWGTQYF
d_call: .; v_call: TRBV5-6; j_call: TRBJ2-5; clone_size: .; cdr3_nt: TGTGCCAGCAGCGAGACCGGGACCATGTGGGGAGAGACCCAGTACTTC; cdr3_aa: CASSETGTMWGETQYF
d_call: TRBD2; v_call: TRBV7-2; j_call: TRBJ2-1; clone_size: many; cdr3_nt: TGTGCCAGCAGCTTACCCGGGGAGGGGACCTACAATGAGCAGTTCTTC; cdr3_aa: CASSLPGEGTYNEQFF
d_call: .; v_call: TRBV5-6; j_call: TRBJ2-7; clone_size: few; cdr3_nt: TGTGCCAGCAGCTTGGTCCCAGGGGATGGGGAGCAGTACTTC; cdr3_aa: CASSLVPGDGEQYF
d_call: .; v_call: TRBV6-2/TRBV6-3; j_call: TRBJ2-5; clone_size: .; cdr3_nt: TGTGCCAGCAGTTACTCGAGGCAGGGGTTCCATGTAGCCCAGTACTTC; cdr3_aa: CASSYSRQGFHVAQYF
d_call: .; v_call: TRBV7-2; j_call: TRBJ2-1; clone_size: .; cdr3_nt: TGTGCCAGCAGCTTAAGGGCAGGTCGAGAAAATGAGCAGTTCTTC; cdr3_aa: CASSLRAGRENEQFF
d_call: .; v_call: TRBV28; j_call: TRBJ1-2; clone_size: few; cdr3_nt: TGTGCCAGCAGTTTATATTCTCGGAGCTATGGCTACACCTTC; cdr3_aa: CASSLYSRSYGYTF
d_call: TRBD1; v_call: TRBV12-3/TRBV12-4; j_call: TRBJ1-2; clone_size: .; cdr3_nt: TGTGCCAGCAGTGGGGGACAGGAGTATGGCTACACCTTC; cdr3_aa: CASSGGQEYGYTF
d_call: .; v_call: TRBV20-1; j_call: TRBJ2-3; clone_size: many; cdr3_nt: TGCAGTGCTAGATCTGGTAGCGGAAGCACAGATACGCAGTATTTT; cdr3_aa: CSARSGSGSTDTQYF
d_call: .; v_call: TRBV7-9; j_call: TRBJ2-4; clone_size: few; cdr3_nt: TGTGCCAGCAGCGATGGGGCCGGGGAGAGCAAAAACATTCAGTACTTC; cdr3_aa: CASSDGAGESKNIQYF
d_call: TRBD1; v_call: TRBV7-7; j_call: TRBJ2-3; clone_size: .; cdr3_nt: TGTGCCAGCAGCTTAGGGGACAGGGTTCTCGATACGCAGTATTTT; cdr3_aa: CASSLGDRVLDTQYF
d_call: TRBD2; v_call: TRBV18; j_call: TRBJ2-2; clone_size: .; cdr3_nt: TGTGCCAGCTCACCACGACTAGCGGGAACGAACACCGGGGAGCTGTTTTTT; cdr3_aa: CASSPRLAGTNTGELFF
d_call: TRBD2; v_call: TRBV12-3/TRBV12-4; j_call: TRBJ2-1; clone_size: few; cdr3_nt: TGTGCCAGCAGTTTAGTTTGGCGGGAGGGCCGAATGAATAGAAATGAGCAGTTCTTC; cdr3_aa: CASSLVWREGRMNRNEQFF
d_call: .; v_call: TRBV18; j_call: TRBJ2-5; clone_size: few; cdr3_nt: TGTGCCAGCTCACCACCGGGGGATTGGGAGACCCAGTACTTC; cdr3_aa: CASSPPGDWETQYF
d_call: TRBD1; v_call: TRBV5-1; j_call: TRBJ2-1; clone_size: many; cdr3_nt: TGCGCCAGCAGCTCCGGACAGGACTACAATGAGCAGTTCTTC; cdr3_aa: CASSSGQDYNEQFF
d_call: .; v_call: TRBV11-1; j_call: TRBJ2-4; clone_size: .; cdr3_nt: TGTGCCAGCAGCCTTACAGGGATACTAATACTAGCCAAAAACATTCAGTACTTC; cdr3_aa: CASSLTGILILAKNIQYF
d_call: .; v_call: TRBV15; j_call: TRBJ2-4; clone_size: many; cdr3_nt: TGTGCCACCAGCAGAGATCGAACGGGAGTCGACATTCAGTACTTC; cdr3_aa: CATSRDRTGVDIQYF
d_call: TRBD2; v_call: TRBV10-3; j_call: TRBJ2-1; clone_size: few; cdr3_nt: TGTGCCATCAGTGAGTCTGGAGGACTAGCTGTGTATGAGCAGTTCTTC; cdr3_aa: CAISESGGLAVYEQFF
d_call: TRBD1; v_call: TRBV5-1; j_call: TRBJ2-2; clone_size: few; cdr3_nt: TGCGCCAGCAGCTCAAACAGGGGCTCGAACACCGGGGAGCTGTTTTTT; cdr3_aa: CASSSNRGSNTGELFF
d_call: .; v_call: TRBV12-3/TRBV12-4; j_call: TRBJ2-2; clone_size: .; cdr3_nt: TGTGCCAGCAGTGGACGGACAACCGGGGAGCTGTTTTTT; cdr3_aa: CASSGRTTGELFF
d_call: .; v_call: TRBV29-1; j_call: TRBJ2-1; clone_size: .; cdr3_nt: TGCAGCGTTTATGCCCAGGAGGTTTACAATGAGCAGTTCTTC; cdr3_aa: CSVYAQEVYNEQFF
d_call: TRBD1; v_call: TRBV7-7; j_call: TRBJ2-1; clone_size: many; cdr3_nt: TGTGCCAGCAGCTGGGGACAGGGGGCCGGCAATGAGCAGTTCTTC; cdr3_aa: CASSWGQGAGNEQFF
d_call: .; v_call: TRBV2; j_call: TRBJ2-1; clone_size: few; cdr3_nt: TGTGCCAGCAGTGGGAGGTTCACCTCCAATGAGCAGTTCTTC; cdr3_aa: CASSGRFTSNEQFF
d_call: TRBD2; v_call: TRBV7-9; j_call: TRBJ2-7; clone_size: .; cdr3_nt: TGTGCCAGCAGCTCCGGGACTAGCGGGAGGAATTCCTACGAGCAGTACTTC; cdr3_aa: CASSSGTSGRNSYEQYF
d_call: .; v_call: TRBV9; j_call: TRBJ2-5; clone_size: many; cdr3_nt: TGTGCCAGCAGCGTAGCAGGGGCCCAAGAGACCCAGTACTTC; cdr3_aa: CASSVAGAQETQYF
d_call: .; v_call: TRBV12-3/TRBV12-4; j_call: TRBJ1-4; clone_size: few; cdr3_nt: TGTGCCAGCAACCTAGGGGGGGCTGGAGAAAAACTGTTTTTT; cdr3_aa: CASNLGGAGEKLFF
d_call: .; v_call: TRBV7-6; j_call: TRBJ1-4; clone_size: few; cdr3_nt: TGTGCCAGCACCCAGTTCCCTGGTGAAAAACTGTTTTTT; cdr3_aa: CASTQFPGEKLFF
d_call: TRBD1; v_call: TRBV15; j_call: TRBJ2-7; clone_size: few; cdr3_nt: TGTGCCACCAGCAGAGGACGGGGAGGGGGACAGGGCTACGAGCAGTACTTC; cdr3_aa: CATSRGRGGGQGYEQYF
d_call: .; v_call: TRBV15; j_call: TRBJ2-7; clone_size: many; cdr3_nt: TGTGCCACCAGCAGAGATATAGGGGACGGTCTGTACTTC; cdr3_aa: CATSRDIGDGLYF
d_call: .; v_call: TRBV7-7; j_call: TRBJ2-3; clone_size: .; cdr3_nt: TGTGCCAGCAGCTTAGGCCCCAGGGGAGGCACAGATACGCAGTATTTT; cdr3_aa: CASSLGPRGGTDTQYF
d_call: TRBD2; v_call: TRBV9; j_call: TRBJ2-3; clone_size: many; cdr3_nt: TGTGCCAGCAGCGTAGGCCGCGGCATACGACTAGCGGCTGGGACAGATACGCAGTATTTT; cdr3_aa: CASSVGRGIRLAAGTDTQYF
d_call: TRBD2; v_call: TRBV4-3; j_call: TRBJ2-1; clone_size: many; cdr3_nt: TGCGCCAGCAGCCCACTAGCGGGAGGGCCGTCTGATGAGCAGTTCTTC; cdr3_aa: CASSPLAGGPSDEQFF
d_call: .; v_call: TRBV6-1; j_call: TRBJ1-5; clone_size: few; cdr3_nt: TGTGCCAGCAGTAAGGGGGGGTACAGCAATCAGCCCCAGCATTTT; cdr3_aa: CASSKGGYSNQPQHF
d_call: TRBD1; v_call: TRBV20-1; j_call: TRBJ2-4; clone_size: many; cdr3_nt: TGCAGTGCTAGCCCTTTGGAGACAGGGGGAGATGTTCAGTACTTC; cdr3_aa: CSASPLETGGDVQYF
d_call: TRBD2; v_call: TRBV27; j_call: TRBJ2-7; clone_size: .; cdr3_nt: TGTGCCAGCAGTTCACGTCCGCCGGGACTAAATTACGAGCAGTACTTC; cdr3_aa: CASSSRPPGLNYEQYF
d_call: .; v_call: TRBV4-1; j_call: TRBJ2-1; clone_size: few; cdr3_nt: TGCGCCAGCAGCCAAGATGCAAGCTCCTACAATGAGCAGTTCTTC; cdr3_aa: CASSQDASSYNEQFF
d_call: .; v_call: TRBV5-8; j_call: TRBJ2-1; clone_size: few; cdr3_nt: TGTGCCAGCAGCTTGGGGGCGGGTATCAATGAGCAGTTCTTC; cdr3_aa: CASSLGAGINEQFF
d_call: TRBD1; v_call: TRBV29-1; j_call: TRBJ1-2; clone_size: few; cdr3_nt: TGCAGCGTTGAACCGGGACAGGGGTTC; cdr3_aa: CSVEPGQGF
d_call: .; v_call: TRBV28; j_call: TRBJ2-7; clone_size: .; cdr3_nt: TGTGCCAGCAGTTTAGGACCGGGACCGCAAAAGAGCTCCTACGAGCAGTACTTC; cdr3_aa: CASSLGPGPQKSSYEQYF
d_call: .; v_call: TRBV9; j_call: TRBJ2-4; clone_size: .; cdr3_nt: TGTGCCAGCAGCGTAGATATATTTGGCGGAAAGTACTTC; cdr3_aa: CASSVDIFGGKYF